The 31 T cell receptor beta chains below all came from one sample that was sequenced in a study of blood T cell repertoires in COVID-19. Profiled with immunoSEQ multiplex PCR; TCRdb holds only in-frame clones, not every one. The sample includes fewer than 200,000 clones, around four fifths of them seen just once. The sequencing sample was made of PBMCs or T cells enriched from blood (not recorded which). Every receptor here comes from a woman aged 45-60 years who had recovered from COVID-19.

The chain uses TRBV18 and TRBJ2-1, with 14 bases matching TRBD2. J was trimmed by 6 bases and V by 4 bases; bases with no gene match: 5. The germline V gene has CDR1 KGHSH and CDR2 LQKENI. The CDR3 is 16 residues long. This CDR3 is CASSLPGLAGGNEQFF. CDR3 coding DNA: TGTGCCAGCTCACTACCTGGACTAGCGGGGGGCAATGAGCAGTTCTTC. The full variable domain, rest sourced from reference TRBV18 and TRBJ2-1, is NAGVMQNPRHLVRRRGQEARLRCSPMKGHSHVYWYRQLPEEGLKFMVYLQKENIIDESGMPKERFSAEFPKEGPSILRIQQVVRGDSAAYFCASSLPGLAGGNEQFFGPGTRLTVL.

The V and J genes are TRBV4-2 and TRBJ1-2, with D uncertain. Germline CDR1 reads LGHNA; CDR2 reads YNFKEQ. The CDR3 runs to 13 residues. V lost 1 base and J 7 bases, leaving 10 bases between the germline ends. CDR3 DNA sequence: TGTGCCAGCAGCCAAGGGGCCGTGGCTGGCTACACCTTC. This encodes CASSQGAVAGYTF.

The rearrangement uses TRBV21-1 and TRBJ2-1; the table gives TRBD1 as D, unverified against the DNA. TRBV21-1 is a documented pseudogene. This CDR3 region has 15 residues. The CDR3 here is CASSKGARPHNEQFF. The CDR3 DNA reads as TGTGCCAGCAGCAAAGGGGCAAGGCCCCACAATGAGCAGTTCTTC.

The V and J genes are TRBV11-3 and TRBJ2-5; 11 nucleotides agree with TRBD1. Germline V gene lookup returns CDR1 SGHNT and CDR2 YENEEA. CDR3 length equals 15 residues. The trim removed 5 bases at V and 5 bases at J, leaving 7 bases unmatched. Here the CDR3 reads CASSPGQGAMETQYF. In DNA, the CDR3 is TGTGCCAGCAGCCCCGGACAGGGGGCCATGGAGACCCAGTACTTC.

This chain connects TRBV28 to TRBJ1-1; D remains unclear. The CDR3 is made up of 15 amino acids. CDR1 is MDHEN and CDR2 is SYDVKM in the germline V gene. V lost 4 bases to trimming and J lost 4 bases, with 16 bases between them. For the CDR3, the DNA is TGTGCCAGCAGTTCGGTCGAGGTTCTGGGCACTGAAGCTTTCTTT. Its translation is CASSSVEVLGTEAFF. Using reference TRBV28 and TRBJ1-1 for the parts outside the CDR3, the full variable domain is DVKVTQSSRYLVKRTGEKVFLECVQDMDHENMFWYRQDPGLGLRLIYFSYDVKMKEKGDIPEGYSVSREKKERFSLILESASTNQTSMYLCASSSVEVLGTEAFFGQGTRLTVV.

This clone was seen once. The CDR3 loop is CATSRDLTGLLAGYEQFF. The CDR3 DNA reads as TGTGCCACCAGCAGAGATCTAACGGGGTTACTAGCGGGATATGAGCAGTTCTTC. This chain links TRBV15 with TRBJ2-1; 10 positions agree with TRBD2. V gave up 0 bases and J gave up 8 bases; unmatched junction bases: 13. The CDR3 sequence is 18 residues long. CDR1 is LNHNV, CDR2 YYDKDF, per germline (reference sequence).

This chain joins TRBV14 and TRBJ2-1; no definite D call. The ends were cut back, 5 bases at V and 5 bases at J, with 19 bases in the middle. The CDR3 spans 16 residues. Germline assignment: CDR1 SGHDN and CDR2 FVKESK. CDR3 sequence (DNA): TGTGCCAGCAGCTCGCGCGGAGCCCCGGCGGACAATGAGCAGTTCTTC. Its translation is CASSSRGAPADNEQFF.

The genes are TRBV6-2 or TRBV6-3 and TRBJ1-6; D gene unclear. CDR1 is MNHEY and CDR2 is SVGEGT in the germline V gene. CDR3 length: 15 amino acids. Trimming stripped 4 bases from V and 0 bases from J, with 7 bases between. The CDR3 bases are TGTGCCAGCAGTTCTGGCAGCTCCTATAATTCACCCCTCCACTTT. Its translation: CASSSGSSYNSPLHF.

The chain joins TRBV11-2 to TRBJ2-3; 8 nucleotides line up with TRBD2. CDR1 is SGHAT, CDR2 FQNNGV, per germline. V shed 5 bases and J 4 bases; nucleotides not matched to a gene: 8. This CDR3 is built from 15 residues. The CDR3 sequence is CASSPGGRGSDTQYF. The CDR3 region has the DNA TGTGCCAGCAGCCCGGGAGGGAGGGGGTCAGATACGCAGTATTTT. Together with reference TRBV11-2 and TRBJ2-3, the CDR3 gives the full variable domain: EAGVAQSPRYKIIEKRQSVAFWCNPISGHATLYWYQQILGQGPKLLIQFQNNGVVDDSQLPKDRFSAERLKGVDSTLKIQPAKLEDSAVYLCASSPGGRGSDTQYFGPGTRLTVL.

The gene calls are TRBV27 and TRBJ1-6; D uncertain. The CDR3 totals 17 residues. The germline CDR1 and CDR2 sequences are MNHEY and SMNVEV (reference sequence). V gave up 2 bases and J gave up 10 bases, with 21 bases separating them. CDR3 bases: TGTGCCAGCAGTTTAGCCCCAGGAGCGGTCGCGGGGTCACCCCTCCACTTT. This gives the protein CASSLAPGAVAGSPLHF.

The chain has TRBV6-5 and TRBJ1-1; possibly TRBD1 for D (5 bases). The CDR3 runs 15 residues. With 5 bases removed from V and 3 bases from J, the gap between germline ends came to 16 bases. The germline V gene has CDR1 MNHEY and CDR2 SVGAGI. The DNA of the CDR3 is TGTGCCAGCAGTCGTCTGGACAAATGGGACACTGAAGCTTTCTTT. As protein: CASSRLDKWDTEAFF.

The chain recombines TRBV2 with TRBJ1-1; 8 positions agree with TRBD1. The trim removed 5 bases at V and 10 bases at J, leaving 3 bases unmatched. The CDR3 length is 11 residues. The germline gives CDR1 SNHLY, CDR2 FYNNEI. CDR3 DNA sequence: TGTGCCAGCAGTTTCGACAGGGGAGCTTTCTTT. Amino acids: CASSFDRGAFF. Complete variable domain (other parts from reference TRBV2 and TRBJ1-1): EPEVTQTPSHQVTQMGQEVILRCVPISNHLYFYWYRQILGQKVEFLVSFYNNEISEKSEIFDDQFSVERPDGSNFTLKIRSTKLEDSAMYFCASSFDRGAFFGQGTRLTVV.

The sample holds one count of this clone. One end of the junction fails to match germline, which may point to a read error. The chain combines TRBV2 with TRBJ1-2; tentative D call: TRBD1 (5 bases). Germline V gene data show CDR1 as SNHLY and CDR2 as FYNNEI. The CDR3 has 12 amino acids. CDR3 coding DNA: TGTGCCAGCACTGAAAGGGGCCCCAGCTACACCTTC. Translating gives CASTERGPSYTF.

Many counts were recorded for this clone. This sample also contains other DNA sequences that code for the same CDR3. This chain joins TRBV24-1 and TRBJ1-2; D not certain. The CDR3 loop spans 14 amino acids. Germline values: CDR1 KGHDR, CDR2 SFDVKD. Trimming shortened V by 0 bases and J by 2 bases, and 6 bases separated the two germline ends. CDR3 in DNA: TGTGCCACCAGTGATTTGAACCGGAACTATGGCTACACCTTC. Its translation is CATSDLNRNYGYTF.

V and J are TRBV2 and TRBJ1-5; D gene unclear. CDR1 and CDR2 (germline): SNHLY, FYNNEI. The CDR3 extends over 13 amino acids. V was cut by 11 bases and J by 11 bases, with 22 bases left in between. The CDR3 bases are TGTGCCGGTTCCGGGTCTCCTAGGTCGTCCCAGCATTTT. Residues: CAGSGSPRSSQHF.

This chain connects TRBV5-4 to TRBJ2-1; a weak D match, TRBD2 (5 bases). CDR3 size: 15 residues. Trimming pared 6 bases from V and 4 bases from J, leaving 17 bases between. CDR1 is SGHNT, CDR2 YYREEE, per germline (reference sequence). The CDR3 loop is CASTSPGSPYNEQFF. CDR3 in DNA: TGTGCCAGCACCTCCCCGGGAAGCCCATACAATGAGCAGTTCTTC.

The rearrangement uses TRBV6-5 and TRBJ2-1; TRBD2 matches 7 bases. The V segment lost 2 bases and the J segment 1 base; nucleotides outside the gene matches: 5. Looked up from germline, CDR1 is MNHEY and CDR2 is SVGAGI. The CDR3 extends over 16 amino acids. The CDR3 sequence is CASSYPSGASYNEQFF. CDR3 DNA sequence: TGTGCCAGCAGTTACCCAAGCGGGGCATCCTACAATGAGCAGTTCTTC.

CDR3 in DNA: TGTGCCACTTCCCAGGGGGGTCAGCCCCAGCATTTT. Residues: CATSQGGQPQHF. The V gene is TRBV3-1 (or the pseudogene TRBV3-2), the J gene TRBJ1-5, with 7 bases lining up with TRBD1. The CDR3 runs 12 residues. Germline V gives CDR1 LGHDT, CDR2 YNNKEL (reference sequence). V trimming: 10 bases; J trimming: 6 bases; junction bases outside the gene matches: 6.

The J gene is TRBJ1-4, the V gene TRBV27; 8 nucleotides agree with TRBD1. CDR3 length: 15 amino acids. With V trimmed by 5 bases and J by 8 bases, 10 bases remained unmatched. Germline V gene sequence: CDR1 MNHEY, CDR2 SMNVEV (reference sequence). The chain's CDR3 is CASSPTHGQGEKLFF. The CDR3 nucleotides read TGTGCCAGCAGTCCAACACACGGACAGGGCGAAAAACTGTTTTTT. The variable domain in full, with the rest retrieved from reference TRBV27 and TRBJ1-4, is EAQVTQNPRYLITVTGKKLTVTCSQNMNHEYMSWYRQDPGLGLRQIYYSMNVEVTDKGDVPEGYKVSRKEKRNFPLILESPSPNQTSLYFCASSPTHGQGEKLFFGSGTQLSVL.

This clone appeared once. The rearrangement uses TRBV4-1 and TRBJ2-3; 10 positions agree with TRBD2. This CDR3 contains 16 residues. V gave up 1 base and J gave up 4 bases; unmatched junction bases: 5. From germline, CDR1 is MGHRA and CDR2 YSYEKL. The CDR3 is CASSQVERGGSDTQYF. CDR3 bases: TGCGCCAGCAGCCAAGTCGAGCGGGGGGGTTCAGATACGCAGTATTTT.

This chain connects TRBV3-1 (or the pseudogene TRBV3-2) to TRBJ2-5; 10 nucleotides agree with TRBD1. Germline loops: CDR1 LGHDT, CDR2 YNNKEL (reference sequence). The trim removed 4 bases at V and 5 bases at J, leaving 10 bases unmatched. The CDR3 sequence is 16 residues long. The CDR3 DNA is TGTGCCAGCAGCCCACTGGGACAGGGGTGGAGGGAGACCCAGTACTTC. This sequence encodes CASSPLGQGWRETQYF.

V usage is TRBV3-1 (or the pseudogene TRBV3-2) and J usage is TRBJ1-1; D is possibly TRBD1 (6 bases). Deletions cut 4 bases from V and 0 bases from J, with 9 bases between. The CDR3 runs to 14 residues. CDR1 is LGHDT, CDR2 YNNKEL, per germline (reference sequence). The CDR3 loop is CASSPDRLNTEAFF. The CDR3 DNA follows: TGTGCCAGCAGCCCCGACAGGCTGAACACTGAAGCTTTCTTT.

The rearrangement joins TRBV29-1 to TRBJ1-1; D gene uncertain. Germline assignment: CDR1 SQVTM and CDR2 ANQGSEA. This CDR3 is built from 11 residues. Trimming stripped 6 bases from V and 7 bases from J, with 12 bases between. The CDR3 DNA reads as TGCAGCGTCGCTCACAGTCGTGAAGCTTTCTTT. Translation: CSVAHSREAFF.

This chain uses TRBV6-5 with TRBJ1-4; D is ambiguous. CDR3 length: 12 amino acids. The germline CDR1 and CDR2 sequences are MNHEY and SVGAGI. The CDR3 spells CAAGVTNEKLFF. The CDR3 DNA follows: TGTGCAGCGGGTGTGACTAATGAAAAACTGTTTTTT.

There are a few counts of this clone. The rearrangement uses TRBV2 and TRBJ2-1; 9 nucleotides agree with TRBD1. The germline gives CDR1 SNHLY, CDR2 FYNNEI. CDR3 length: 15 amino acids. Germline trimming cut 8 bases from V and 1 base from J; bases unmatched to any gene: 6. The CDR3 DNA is TGTGCCAGCGGGCCGGGACAGGGTTCCTACAATGAGCAGTTCTTC. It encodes CASGPGQGSYNEQFF.

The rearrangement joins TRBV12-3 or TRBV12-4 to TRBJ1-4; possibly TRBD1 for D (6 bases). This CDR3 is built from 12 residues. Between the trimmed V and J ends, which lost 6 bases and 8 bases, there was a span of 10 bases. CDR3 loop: CASRGAGEKLFF. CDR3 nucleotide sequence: TGTGCCAGCAGGGGGGCGGGCGAAAAACTGTTTTTT.

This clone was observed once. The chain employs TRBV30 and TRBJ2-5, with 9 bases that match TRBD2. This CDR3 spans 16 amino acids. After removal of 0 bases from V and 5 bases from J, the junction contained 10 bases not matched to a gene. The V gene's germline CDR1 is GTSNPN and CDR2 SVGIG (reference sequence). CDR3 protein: CAWSVGVAGVGETQYF. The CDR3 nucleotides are TGTGCCTGGAGTGTAGGAGTAGCGGGAGTTGGGGAGACCCAGTACTTC.

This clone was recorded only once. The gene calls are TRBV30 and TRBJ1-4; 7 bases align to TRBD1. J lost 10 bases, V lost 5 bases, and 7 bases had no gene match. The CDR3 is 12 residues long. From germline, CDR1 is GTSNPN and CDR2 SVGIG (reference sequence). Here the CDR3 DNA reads TGTGCCTGGGGGGGACAGAAGCGAAAACTGTTTTTT. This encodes CAWGGQKRKLFF.

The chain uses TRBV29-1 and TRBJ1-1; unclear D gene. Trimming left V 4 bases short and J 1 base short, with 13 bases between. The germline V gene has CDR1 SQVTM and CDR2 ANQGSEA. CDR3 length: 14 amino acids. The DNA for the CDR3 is TGCAGCGTTGGGCAGCTCCGAGGGAACACTGAAGCTTTCTTT. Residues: CSVGQLRGNTEAFF.

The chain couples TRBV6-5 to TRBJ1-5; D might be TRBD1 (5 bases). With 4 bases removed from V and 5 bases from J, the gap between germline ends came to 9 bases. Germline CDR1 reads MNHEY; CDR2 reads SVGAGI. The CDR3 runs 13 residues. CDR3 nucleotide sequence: TGTGCCAGCAGTTTGGGGCGCTATCAGCCCCAGCATTTT. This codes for CASSLGRYQPQHF.

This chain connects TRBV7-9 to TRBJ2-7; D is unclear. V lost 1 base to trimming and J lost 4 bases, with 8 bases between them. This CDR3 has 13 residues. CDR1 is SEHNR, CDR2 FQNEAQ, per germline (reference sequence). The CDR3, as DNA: TGTGCCAGCAGCTTAGGTAGTATGTACGAGCAGTACGTC. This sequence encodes CASSLGSMYEQYV.